A selection of T cell receptor beta chains follows, all from one sample in a study of shared clonotypes between healthy human individuals. Using immunoSEQ multiplex PCR, the repertoire was profiled, and TCRdb retains in-frame clones only, with some absent. The top ten hold approximately 25% of the sample, which has about 820,000 clones, about 91% seen once. The specimen was naive CD8+ T cells sorted from blood. The receptor source for this set is a man aged 25-45 years in good health. CDR3s include the opening cysteine and the closing phenylalanine or tryptophan. The order of the fields is J gene, V gene, clone size, D gene, CDR3 length, CDR3 DNA, CDR3 protein. A D gene is named only where the DNA matches it firmly. The size entry is marked missing in some rows and otherwise reads once, few, many or a size class.

J gene: TRBJ1-1
V gene: TRBV10-3
clone size: .
D gene: .
CDR3 length: 12
CDR3 DNA: TGTGCCGTACGTAACCCGAACACTGAAGCTTTCTTT
CDR3 protein: CAVRNPNTEAFF

J gene: TRBJ1-4
V gene: TRBV28
clone size: .
D gene: .
CDR3 length: 14
CDR3 DNA: TGTGCCAGCAGTTTTTTCGTTTCTGGGGATGAACTGTTTTTT
CDR3 protein: CASSFFVSGDELFF

J gene: TRBJ1-1
V gene: TRBV29-1
clone size: .
D gene: .
CDR3 length: 12
CDR3 DNA: TGCAGCGTTGAAGGGCCCGAAATAGCGGCTTTCTTT
CDR3 protein: CSVEGPEIAAFF

J gene: TRBJ2-3
V gene: TRBV27
clone size: .
D gene: .
CDR3 length: 13
CDR3 DNA: TGTGCCAGCAGGCCCTCGGCAGACAATACGCAGTATTTT
CDR3 protein: CASRPSADNTQYF

J gene: TRBJ2-2
V gene: TRBV6-4
clone size: .
D gene: .
CDR3 length: 14
CDR3 DNA: TGTGCCAGCAAGAAGGGTTCCGACACCGGGGAGCTGTTTTTT
CDR3 protein: CASKKGSDTGELFF

J gene: TRBJ2-7
V gene: TRBV27
clone size: .
D gene: .
CDR3 length: 13
CDR3 DNA: TGTGCCAGCAGTTCTGGGCCGGCGGGAGAGCAGTACTTC
CDR3 protein: CASSSGPAGEQYF

J gene: TRBJ2-5
V gene: TRBV7-9
clone size: .
D gene: .
CDR3 length: 14
CDR3 DNA: TGTGCCAGCAGCCACGACAGCTACCAAGAGACCCAGTACTTC
CDR3 protein: CASSHDSYQETQYF

J gene: TRBJ1-1
V gene: TRBV14
clone size: .
D gene: .
CDR3 length: 18
CDR3 DNA: TGTGCCAGCAGCCAAGAGTGGGCGAAGCAGGGCTGGGCCACTGAAGCTTTCTTT
CDR3 protein: CASSQEWAKQGWATEAFF

J gene: TRBJ2-7
V gene: TRBV2
clone size: .
D gene: TRBD2
CDR3 length: 19
CDR3 DNA: TGTGCCAGCACCGGGCGGGGCACGACTAGCGGGGAGGGGGCCTACGAGCAGTACTTC
CDR3 protein: CASTGRGTTSGEGAYEQYF

J gene: TRBJ2-7
V gene: TRBV11-2
clone size: .
D gene: .
CDR3 length: 12
CDR3 DNA: TGTGCCAGCAGCCGACCGCGGTACGAGCAGTACTTC
CDR3 protein: CASSRPRYEQYF

J gene: TRBJ2-2
V gene: TRBV6-6
clone size: .
D gene: .
CDR3 length: 14
CDR3 DNA: TGTGCCACCTTAGCGGTTCCGGGCACCGGGGAGCTGTTTTTT
CDR3 protein: CATLAVPGTGELFF

J gene: TRBJ2-7
V gene: TRBV28
clone size: .
D gene: .
CDR3 length: 16
CDR3 DNA: TGTGCCAGCAGCCAGACCCTGGACCGCGTCGGGTTCGAGCAGTACTTC
CDR3 protein: CASSQTLDRVGFEQYF

J gene: TRBJ2-7
V gene: TRBV7-2
clone size: .
D gene: TRBD1
CDR3 length: 15
CDR3 DNA: TGTGCCAGCAGCTTAGGACAGGGAATGGGGTACGAGCAGTACTTC
CDR3 protein: CASSLGQGMGYEQYF

J gene: TRBJ2-1
V gene: TRBV28
clone size: .
D gene: TRBD2
CDR3 length: 16
CDR3 DNA: TGTGCCACCAAACTACTTACTAGCGGGATTCAGGATGAGCAGTTCTTC
CDR3 protein: CATKLLTSGIQDEQFF

J gene: TRBJ2-1
V gene: TRBV7-3
clone size: once
D gene: TRBD2
CDR3 length: 15
CDR3 DNA: TGTGCCAGCAGTCCGGGACTAGGGCATTACAATGAGCAGTTCTTC
CDR3 protein: CASSPGLGHYNEQFF

J gene: TRBJ2-5
V gene: TRBV18
clone size: .
D gene: .
CDR3 length: 17
CDR3 DNA: TGTGCCAGCTCCCAACGACATTCCGGCCGCGACCAAGAGACCCAGTACTTC
CDR3 protein: CASSQRHSGRDQETQYF

J gene: TRBJ1-1
V gene: TRBV29-1
clone size: .
D gene: .
CDR3 length: 14
CDR3 DNA: TGCAGCGTTGTGGTAGCGGCGGGAGAGTTCTTAACTTTCTTT
CDR3 protein: CSVVVAAGEFLTFF

J gene: TRBJ1-1
V gene: TRBV29-1
clone size: .
D gene: .
CDR3 length: 11
CDR3 DNA: TGCAGCGTTTTGGGAAACACTGAAGCTTTCTTT
CDR3 protein: CSVLGNTEAFF

J gene: TRBJ2-7
V gene: TRBV9
clone size: .
D gene: .
CDR3 length: 16
CDR3 DNA: TGTGCCAGCAGCGTTTCAGGGGCCGGTTTCGTCTACGAGCAGTACTTC
CDR3 protein: CASSVSGAGFVYEQYF

J gene: TRBJ1-2
V gene: TRBV19
clone size: once
D gene: .
CDR3 length: 13
CDR3 DNA: TGTGCCAGTAGTCTAACAGGGACCGACGGCTACACCTTC
CDR3 protein: CASSLTGTDGYTF

J gene: TRBJ1-4
V gene: TRBV30
clone size: .
D gene: TRBD1
CDR3 length: 14
CDR3 DNA: TGTGCCTGGAGTGCTGGACAGGGTCACGAAAAACTGTTTTTT
CDR3 protein: CAWSAGQGHEKLFF

J gene: TRBJ2-1
V gene: TRBV7-6
clone size: .
D gene: TRBD2
CDR3 length: 14
CDR3 DNA: TGTGCCAGCAGCTTAGGGCTAGCGGGAGCTGAGCAGTTCTTC
CDR3 protein: CASSLGLAGAEQFF